What follows describes a single T cell receptor (beta chain). The antigen is unknown. Previously described methods with listed TCR primers produced the bulk TCR libraries. MiXCR was run by TCRdb on the PCR reads, yielding one entry per CDR3 protein. The data show more than 450,000 distinct CDR3 sequences, with 20% to 25% seen just once and roughly 0.81% held by the top ten. The data stem from a study of molecular identifiers for immune sequencing clone quantification. In the study overall: For replicates, RNA isolated from around 20,000 or 99,000 naive CD8 cells was divided into five portions, of which four were sequenced. General study findings and limits: Amid around 900,000 naive cells, spiked Jurkat TCR RNA from one cell was reportedly still detectable.

Between roughly 17,000 and 1,000,000 sorted cells, with 10%, 30% or 50% RNA, yielded naive CD8 libraries. This CDR3 region has 15 residues. The germline V gene has CDR1 MDHEN and CDR2 SYDVKM. The V gene lost 6 bases and the J gene lost 0 bases, with 12 bases spanning the gap. The receptor was isolated from a human donor in good health. Some libraries in this study had Jurkat cell RNA spiked in. The V gene is TRBV28, the J gene TRBJ2-1; a possible D gene is TRBD2 (6 bases). The specimen was naive CD8+ T cells from blood, with Jurkat cell RNA spiked in. Subset specified: FACS-sorted CD8+CD4-CCR7+CD45RA+ naive T cells. The CDR3 reads CASRTGTGSYNEQFF. The CDR3 DNA reads TGTGCCAGCAGGACCGGGACTGGCTCCTACAATGAGCAGTTCTTC. Full variable domain (outside the CDR3, taken from reference TRBV28 and TRBJ2-1): DVKVTQSSRYLVKRTGEKVFLECVQDMDHENMFWYRQDPGLGLRLIYFSYDVKMKEKGDIPEGYSVSREKKERFSLILESASTNQTSMYLCASRTGTGSYNEQFFGPGTRLTVL.